These 32 T cell receptor beta chains originate from one sample sequenced in a study of T cell repertoires in cytomegalovirus infection. TCRdb reprocessed the reads via MiXCR and lists one record per CDR3 protein. The top ten hold 4.3% of the sample, which has a few hundred thousand distinct CDR3 sequences, 9.5% seen once. Material: PBMCs. The receptors come from a human donor in good health (CMV status not recorded). Some clones in this sample may be carry-over from other donors' samples.

Only a few counts were recorded for this clonotype. The V call is TRBV7-2, the J call TRBJ2-5, with no clear D. Germline V gene sequence: CDR1 SGHTA, CDR2 FQGNSA. The CDR3 totals 14 residues. Trimming pared 2 bases from V and 1 base from J, leaving 8 bases between. Here the CDR3 DNA reads TGTGCCAGCAGCTTATCGGTATCCCAAGAGACCCAGTACTTC. This gives the protein CASSLSVSQETQYF.

For the CDR3, the DNA is TGTGCCAGCAGTAAGGGGGGGAATCAGCCCCAGCATTTT. Translated, it gives CASSKGGNQPQHF. The chain employs TRBV6-8 and TRBJ1-5, with TRBD1 as a possible D gene (6 bases). V was trimmed by 5 bases and J by 4 bases, leaving 9 bases between them. Germline V gene lookup returns CDR1 MNHGY and CDR2 SAAAGT. CDR3 size: 13 residues.

The V gene is TRBV12-3 or TRBV12-4, the J gene TRBJ1-5; D may be TRBD1 (5 bases). The CDR3 runs 16 residues. The V end was cut by 6 bases, the J end by 3 bases, with 18 bases between. The CDR3 DNA reads TGTGCCAGCAGCAGTTATGGGGGAGGTGACAATCAGCCCCAGCATTTT. Its protein is CASSSYGGGDNQPQHF.

This sequence joins TRBV3-1 and TRBJ2-3, with D possibly matching TRBD2 (5 bases). This CDR3 comprises 16 residues. The V and J ends lost 1 base and 1 base respectively, with 12 bases between them. CDR1 is LGHDT, CDR2 YNNKEL, per germline (reference sequence). DNA of the CDR3: TGTGCCAGCAGCCAAGGCCGGGGAATAGGCACAGATACGCAGTATTTT. Translation gives CASSQGRGIGTDTQYF.

This clonotype came up a few times. The chain couples TRBV19 to TRBJ2-6; the D is unclear. In germline, CDR1 is LNHDA, CDR2 SQIVND (reference sequence). Trimming removed 1 base from V and 4 bases from J, with 8 bases in between. The CDR3 sequence is 15 residues long. The CDR3, as DNA: TGTGCCAGTAGTATAGCACAGACCGGGGCCAACGTCCTGACTTTC. This codes for CASSIAQTGANVLTF.

The chain couples TRBV2 to TRBJ2-3; TRBD1 aligns across 9 bases. The CDR3 is made up of 16 amino acids. Germline-derived CDR1 and CDR2 are SNHLY and FYNNEI. The junction had 12 bases not matched to a gene; V was cut back by 6 bases and J by 5 bases. The CDR3 spells CASSLRTGDVGDTQYF. For the CDR3, the DNA is TGTGCCAGCAGCCTCAGGACAGGGGATGTTGGAGATACGCAGTATTTT.

This clonotype occurred many times. This chain links TRBV7-2 with TRBJ1-1, with TRBD1 matching 8 bases. V lost 3 bases and J lost 8; bases outside the gene matches: 5. CDR1 is SGHTA and CDR2 is FQGNSA in the germline V gene. The CDR3 is 13 amino acids. CDR3 amino acids: CASSLGGQAEAFF. The DNA of the CDR3 is TGTGCCAGCAGCTTGGGGGGACAGGCAGAAGCTTTCTTT.

The CDR3 region is CSAPLAGADTQYF. For the CDR3, the DNA is TGCAGTGCTCCACTAGCGGGAGCGGATACGCAGTATTTT. This rearrangement joins TRBV20-1 to TRBJ2-3; 11 positions agree with TRBD2. The germline V gene has CDR1 DFQATT and CDR2 SNEGSKA (reference sequence). Trimming removed 5 bases from V and 6 bases from J; junction bases left unmatched: 4. This CDR3 spans 13 amino acids.

This clonotype was seen ten or more times. This rearrangement joins TRBV7-2 to TRBJ2-6, with 9 bases identical to TRBD1. The length of the CDR3 is 18 residues. CDR1 is SGHTA and CDR2 is FQGNSA in the germline V gene. Trimming removed 0 bases from V and 0 bases from J; junction bases left unmatched: 3. The CDR3 DNA is TGTGCCAGCAGCTTAGCCGGGACAGGGTACTCTGGGGCCAACGTCCTGACTTTC. Its translation: CASSLAGTGYSGANVLTF.

This rearrangement joins TRBV20-1 to TRBJ1-1; no firm D call. V lost 2 bases and J 1 base, leaving 5 bases between the germline ends. CDR3 length equals 12 residues. Germline V gene sequence: CDR1 DFQATT, CDR2 SNEGSKA (reference sequence). This CDR3 is CSARRSNTEAFF. The DNA for the CDR3 is TGCAGTGCTAGAAGGTCGAACACTGAAGCTTTCTTT.

This clonotype has at least ten counts. The genes are TRBV7-8 and TRBJ1-1; D uncertain. The germline gives CDR1 SGHVS, CDR2 FQNEAQ. With 5 bases removed from V and 5 bases from J, the gap between germline ends came to 15 bases. This CDR3 contains 14 residues. CDR3 DNA: TGTGCCAGCAGCCTCGAAAGTGGCAAAACTGAAGCTTTCTTT. Translation: CASSLESGKTEAFF. Full variable domain (outside the CDR3, taken from reference TRBV7-8 and TRBJ1-1): GAGVSQSPRYKVAKRGQDVALRCDPISGHVSLFWYQQALGQGPEFLTYFQNEAQLDKSGLPSDRFFAERPEGSVSTLKIQRTQQEDSAVYLCASSLESGKTEAFFGQGTRLTVV.

A few counts support this clonotype. The J gene is TRBJ2-1, the V gene TRBV9; TRBD1 is a possible D gene (6 bases). The CDR3 totals 15 residues. V dropped 2 bases and J dropped 5 bases, with 14 bases sitting between them. Germline values: CDR1 SGDLS, CDR2 YYNGEE. The CDR3 bases are TGTGCCAGCAGCGTGGGACAAGGGACGAACAATGAGCAGTTCTTC. Its protein is CASSVGQGTNNEQFF.

The chain combines TRBV29-1 with TRBJ1-1; no firm D call. This CDR3 region has 14 residues. CDR1 is SQVTM, CDR2 ANQGSEA, per germline. V lost 0 bases and J lost 5, with 13 bases in between. The CDR3 DNA follows: TGCAGCGTTGAAGATTATGGGGTGGGGACTGAAGCTTTCTTT. Its protein product is CSVEDYGVGTEAFF.

The chain uses TRBV7-6 and TRBJ1-2; no clear D. Trimming removed 3 bases at V and 3 bases at J, with 11 bases between. The CDR3 is 14 residues long. Germline-derived CDR1 and CDR2 are SGHVS and FNYEAQ. The chain's CDR3 is CASSFSWGDYGYTF. DNA of the CDR3: TGTGCCAGCAGCTTTTCTTGGGGAGACTATGGCTACACCTTC.

This clonotype was seen only a few times. Here the CDR3 reads CASSLVAATNEKLFF. The CDR3, as DNA: TGTGCCAGCAGTTTAGTGGCCGCAACTAATGAAAAACTGTTTTTT. This chain connects TRBV28 to TRBJ1-4; unclear D gene. The germline V and J ends were trimmed by 2 bases and 0 bases, with 7 bases remaining between them. Per germline, CDR1 MDHEN and CDR2 SYDVKM. CDR3 length equals 15 residues.

This clonotype has only a few counts. The chain combines TRBV6-2 or TRBV6-3 with TRBJ2-2; the match to TRBD2 covers 8 bases. CDR3 length: 16 amino acids. Germline CDR1 is MNHEY and CDR2 is SVGEGT. V trimming: 7 bases; J trimming: 1 base; junction bases outside the gene matches: 8. CDR3 in DNA: TGTGCCAGCACCCCCCGGGGGGGGGGGAACACCGGGGAGCTGTTTTTT. Translation gives CASTPRGGGNTGELFF.

In its sample, this clonotype was seen many times. V usage is TRBV7-2 and J usage is TRBJ2-7; tentative D call: TRBD1 (6 bases). V gave up 2 bases and J gave up 3 bases, with 11 bases separating them. In germline, CDR1 is SGHTA, CDR2 FQGNSA. The CDR3 is 14 residues long. The chain's CDR3 is CASSLSRTVYEQYF. The CDR3 DNA is TGTGCCAGCAGCTTATCAAGGACAGTCTACGAGCAGTACTTC.

Ten or more counts support this clonotype. The J gene is TRBJ2-6, the V gene TRBV5-1; D not certain. Trimming took 7 bases from V and 2 from J, leaving 7 bases between them. This CDR3 is 13 amino acids long. CDR1 is SGHRS and CDR2 is YFSETQ in the germline V gene. The chain's CDR3 is CASAEPGANVLTF. In DNA, the CDR3 is TGCGCCAGCGCCGAACCTGGGGCCAACGTCCTGACTTTC. The full variable domain, completed using reference TRBV5-1 and TRBJ2-6, is KAGVTQTPRYLIKTRGQQVTLSCSPISGHRSVSWYQQTPGQGLQFLFEYFSETQRNKGNFPGRFSGRQFSNSRSEMNVSTLELGDSALYLCASAEPGANVLTFGAGSRLTVL.

This clonotype appeared many times. The chain has TRBV7-2 and TRBJ2-5; 14 bases match TRBD2. The CDR3 is 18 residues long. Germline V CDR1 and CDR2: SGHTA, FQGNSA. Trimming at V came to 1 base and at J to 6 bases, leaving 10 bases not matched to a gene. CDR3 DNA sequence: TGTGCCAGCAGCTTAGTGACTAGCGGGGGGGACTTGGGGAAGACCCAGTACTTC. As protein: CASSLVTSGGDLGKTQYF.

This clonotype was found many times. V usage is TRBV14 and J usage is TRBJ2-1; 7 nucleotides align to TRBD2. J gave up 4 bases and V 4 bases, and 10 bases lay outside the gene matches. This CDR3 has 16 amino acids. Per germline, CDR1 SGHDN and CDR2 FVKESK. In DNA, the CDR3 is TGTGCCAGCAGCCCCCTATCGACTAGCAGTTACAATGAGCAGTTCTTC. Amino acids: CASSPLSTSSYNEQFF.

This clonotype was observed a few times. This chain joins TRBV27 and TRBJ1-4, with D possibly being TRBD1 (6 bases). The CDR3 covers 15 residues. The V end lost 6 bases, the J end lost 8 bases, and 19 bases lay between the germline ends. Germline V gene data show CDR1 as MNHEY and CDR2 as SMNVEV (reference sequence). The CDR3 nucleotides read TGTGCCAGCAGCCCCGACAGCCCAAGGGGGGAAAAACTGTTTTTT. Its protein product is CASSPDSPRGEKLFF.

J is TRBJ2-1 and V is TRBV14; the D gene could be TRBD1 or TRBD2 (5 bases each). Germline lookup yields CDR1 SGHDN and CDR2 FVKESK. The CDR3 sequence is 15 residues long. V gave up 2 bases and J gave up 5 bases, with 13 bases separating them. The CDR3 region is CASSQSIGDHNEQFF. The CDR3 nucleotides read TGTGCCAGCAGCCAAAGTATAGGGGACCACAATGAGCAGTTCTTC.

This clonotype occurred a few times. J is TRBJ1-1 and V is TRBV4-1; possibly TRBD1 for D (5 bases). V was shortened by 3 bases and J by 7 bases, with 12 bases between the two germline ends. The V gene's germline CDR1 is MGHRA and CDR2 YSYEKL. The CDR3 sequence is 13 residues long. The CDR3 sequence: CASSHRRGREAFF. In DNA form, the CDR3 reads TGCGCCAGCAGCCACAGGAGGGGCCGTGAAGCTTTCTTT.

This clonotype was counted between two and nine times. The rearrangement links TRBV19 to TRBJ2-7, with 10 positions matching TRBD2. The germline V gene encodes CDR1 LNHDA and CDR2 SQIVND (reference sequence). The CDR3 totals 15 residues. V was clipped by 6 bases and J by 2 bases; unmatched bases: 7. This CDR3 reads CASSPWTSGAYEQYF. CDR3 coding DNA: TGTGCCAGTAGCCCCTGGACTAGCGGAGCCTACGAGCAGTACTTC.

This clonotype was counted between two and nine times. The chain recombines TRBV5-5 with TRBJ2-5; 14 nucleotides align to TRBD2. CDR1 is SGHKS, CDR2 YYEKEE, per germline (reference sequence). The CDR3 runs 19 residues. V lost 5 bases to trimming and J lost 1 base; unmatched junction nucleotides: 13. CDR3 bases: TGTGCCAGCAGTCTCCTTACCGGGACTAGCGGGAGCCGCCAAGAGACCCAGTACTTC. This encodes CASSLLTGTSGSRQETQYF.

The gene calls are TRBV6-5 and TRBJ2-5; no reliable D call. There are 16 residues in the CDR3. V lost 2 bases and J 2 bases, leaving 15 bases between the germline ends. Germline CDR1 is MNHEY and CDR2 is SVGAGI. CDR3 in DNA: TGTGCCAGCAGTTACCCCGAGAGTGGGGTACAAGAGACCCAGTACTTC. Translation: CASSYPESGVQETQYF.

The chain combines TRBV7-2 with TRBJ1-5, with D possibly being TRBD1 (6 bases). Germline CDR1 is SGHTA and CDR2 is FQGNSA. V dropped 5 bases and J dropped 5 bases, with 10 bases sitting between them. The CDR3 loop spans 13 amino acids. The CDR3 bases are TGTGCCAGCAGCCTAGACAGGTATCAGCCCCAGCATTTT. Its protein product is CASSLDRYQPQHF. Drawing the rest from reference TRBV7-2 and TRBJ1-5, the complete variable domain is GAGVSQSPSNKVTEKGKDVELRCDPISGHTALYWYRQSLGQGLEFLIYFQGNSAPDKSGLPSDRFSAERTGGSVSTLTIQRTQQEDSAVYLCASSLDRYQPQHFGDGTRLSIL.

This clonotype was seen only a few times. This chain connects TRBV5-4 to TRBJ2-7; tentative D call: TRBD1 (5 bases). Germline CDR1 reads SGHNT; CDR2 reads YYREEE (reference sequence). The CDR3 totals 17 residues. Deletions cut 4 bases from V and 0 bases from J, with 20 bases between. The DNA for the CDR3 is TGTGCCAGCAGCGAAGCCGGGTGGGGCATAAGCTCCTACGAGCAGTACTTC. Amino acid sequence: CASSEAGWGISSYEQYF. The variable domain in full, with the rest retrieved from reference TRBV5-4 and TRBJ2-7, is ETGVTQSPTHLIKTRGQQVTLRCSSQSGHNTVSWYQQALGQGPQFIFQYYREEENGRGNFPPRFSGLQFPNYSSELNVNALELDDSALYLCASSEAGWGISSYEQYFGPGTRLTVT.

The chain has TRBV7-3 and TRBJ2-6; D tentatively fits TRBD1 or TRBD2 (5 bases each). The CDR3 has 16 residues. The germline V and J ends were trimmed by 1 base and 6 bases, with 13 bases remaining between them. The germline gives CDR1 SGHTA, CDR2 FQGTGA. DNA for the CDR3: TGTGCCAGCAGCTTAAGTGGGGGAGTTCAGGCCAACGTCCTGACTTTC. Amino acid sequence: CASSLSGGVQANVLTF. The complete variable domain, with remaining parts taken from reference TRBV7-3 and TRBJ2-6, reads GAGVSQTPSNKVTEKGKYVELRCDPISGHTALYWYRQSLGQGPEFLIYFQGTGAADDSGLPNDRFFAVRPEGSVSTLKIQRTERGDSAVYLCASSLSGGVQANVLTFGAGSRLTVL.

This clonotype occurred a few times. The gene calls are TRBV18 and TRBJ2-7, with 11 bases identical to TRBD1. V trimming: 2 bases; J trimming: 4 bases; junction bases outside the gene matches: 10. The CDR3 runs 17 residues. Germline-derived CDR1 and CDR2 are KGHSH and LQKENI. The CDR3 DNA reads as TGTGCCAGCTCACCAAATAGTCGGACAGGGGGCGTATACGAGCAGTACTTC. Translating gives CASSPNSRTGGVYEQYF.

This clonotype was found many times. The chain combines TRBV11-1 with TRBJ2-4, with TRBD2 as a possible D gene (6 bases). Trimming took 3 bases from V and 2 from J, leaving 20 bases between them. CDR1 and CDR2 from the germline V gene are SGHAT and FQDESV (reference sequence). There are 18 residues in the CDR3. The CDR3: CASSFVDSTGVTKNIQYF. CDR3 coding DNA: TGTGCCAGCAGCTTCGTAGACTCGACGGGGGTGACCAAAAACATTCAGTACTTC.

The V and J genes are TRBV5-4 and TRBJ2-7, with D perhaps matching TRBD1 (6 bases). Germline CDR1 is SGHNT and CDR2 is YYREEE (reference sequence). The length of the CDR3 is 14 residues. V lost 4 bases to trimming and J lost 0 bases, with 11 bases between them. This chain's CDR3 is CASSQGLSSYEQYF. Here the CDR3 DNA reads TGTGCCAGCAGCCAGGGGCTAAGCTCCTACGAGCAGTACTTC.